Presented here are 25 T cell receptor beta chains from one specimen sequenced in a study of T cells in Graves' hyperthyroidism and ophthalmopathy. Template material for amplifying TCR beta CDR3 regions consisted of RNA transcripts. HTBI primers were used for first-round RT-PCR of the TCR CDR3. TCRdb reprocessed the multiplex PCR reads with MiXCR, giving one entry per CDR3 protein. The sample contains hundreds of thousands of distinct CDR3 sequences, around 14% of which appear only once. The sequenced sample was blood. These receptor sequences come from a woman aged 30 to 39 with Graves' hyperthyroidism.

The chain recombines TRBV7-9 with TRBJ2-3; a possible D gene is TRBD2 (6 bases). Trimming took 4 bases from V and 2 from J, leaving 22 bases between them. CDR1 is SEHNR and CDR2 is FQNEAQ in the germline V gene (reference sequence). This CDR3 has 18 residues. The DNA for the CDR3 is TGTGCCAGCAGCTCTACGCAACCAAAGCGGGTCTTCACAGATACGCAGTATTTT. Translation gives CASSSTQPKRVFTDTQYF.

This clonotype was detected many times. This chain links TRBV12-3 or TRBV12-4 with TRBJ2-7; no clear D gene. Trimming stripped 6 bases from V and 3 bases from J, with 12 bases between. The CDR3 has 13 residues. The DNA for the CDR3 is TGTGCCAGCAGGTACGACTGGGACTACGAGCAGTACTTC. Translated: CASRYDWDYEQYF.

This clonotype was picked up many times. The CDR3 sequence is CASSTGASPYTEAFF. Written as DNA, the CDR3 is TGTGCCAGCAGCACCGGGGCCAGTCCCTACACTGAAGCTTTCTTT. The chain recombines TRBV11-2 with TRBJ1-1, with TRBD1 as a possible D gene (5 bases). The CDR3 is 15 residues long. Trimming shortened V by 5 bases and J by 3 bases, and 16 bases separated the two germline ends. Germline lookup yields CDR1 SGHAT and CDR2 FQNNGV.

The chain combines TRBV12-3 or TRBV12-4 with TRBJ2-4; TRBD1 matches 9 bases. This CDR3 has 18 residues. Trimming cost V 5 bases and J 0 bases; bases outside gene matches: 11. The CDR3 here is CASSPGTGPILAKNIQYF. The CDR3 nucleotides read TGTGCCAGCAGTCCCGGGACAGGGCCTATCCTAGCCAAAAACATTCAGTACTTC.

This clonotype was counted many times. V usage is TRBV11-1 and J usage is TRBJ2-1, with 8 nucleotides matching TRBD1. J was trimmed by 5 bases and V by 0 bases; bases with no gene match: 3. The V gene's germline CDR1 is SGHAT and CDR2 FQDESV (reference sequence). This CDR3 contains 15 residues. The CDR3 DNA sequence: TGTGCCAGCAGCTTAGCCCCGGGACAGGACAATGAGCAGTTCTTC. Its protein is CASSLAPGQDNEQFF. The full variable domain, in which reference TRBV11-1 and TRBJ2-1 provide the parts outside the CDR3, is EAEVAQSPRYKITEKSQAVAFWCDPISGHATLYWYRQILGQGPELLVQFQDESVVDDSQLPKDRFSAERLKGVDSTLKIQPAELGDSAMYLCASSLAPGQDNEQFFGPGTRLTVL.

This clonotype came up many times. The chain is built from TRBV7-2 and TRBJ2-1; no clear D gene. CDR1 is SGHTA and CDR2 is FQGNSA in the germline V gene. Trimming took off 3 bases at V and 4 bases at J, with 13 bases between the two ends. The CDR3 is 15 residues long. This chain's CDR3 is CASSFVADGYNEQFF. CDR3 sequence (DNA): TGTGCCAGCAGCTTCGTCGCGGACGGGTACAATGAGCAGTTCTTC.

This clonotype was observed many times. This chain connects TRBV6-1 to TRBJ1-1; possibly TRBD1 for D (5 bases). The V end lost 0 bases, the J end lost 5 bases, and 13 bases lay between the germline ends. Germline assignment: CDR1 MNHNS and CDR2 SASEGT. This CDR3 spans 15 amino acids. CDR3 loop: CASSEAAGGETEAFF. The CDR3 bases are TGTGCCAGCAGTGAAGCGGCGGGGGGGGAGACTGAAGCTTTCTTT.

The chain recombines TRBV9 with TRBJ2-1; 7 nucleotides align to TRBD2. After removal of 0 bases from V and 7 bases from J, the junction contained 10 bases not matched to a gene. The CDR3 totals 16 residues. The germline gives CDR1 SGDLS, CDR2 YYNGEE. The CDR3 sequence: CASSVVGRLAPNEQFF. The CDR3 region has the DNA TGTGCCAGCAGCGTAGTCGGGAGACTAGCTCCAAATGAGCAGTTCTTC. Supplemented by reference TRBV9 and TRBJ2-1, the full variable domain reads DSGVTQTPKHLITATGQRVTLRCSPRSGDLSVYWYQQSLDQGLQFLIQYYNGEERAKGNILERFSAQQFPDLHSELNLSSLELGDSALYFCASSVVGRLAPNEQFFGPGTRLTVL.

The sample holds a few counts of this clonotype. This rearrangement joins TRBV7-2 to TRBJ2-3; the match to TRBD2 covers 16 bases. Germline values: CDR1 SGHTA, CDR2 FQGNSA. This CDR3 region has 16 residues. The J segment lost 8 bases and the V segment lost 8 bases, leaving 10 bases of the junction unmatched. The CDR3 DNA sequence: TGTGCCAGCGCAAAGGGACTAGCGGGAGGGCCCTCTACGCAGTATTTT. It translates to CASAKGLAGGPSTQYF.

The chain recombines TRBV28 with TRBJ1-5; D remains unclear. The CDR3 is made up of 15 amino acids. The V and J ends lost 3 bases and 0 bases respectively, with 9 bases between them. From germline, CDR1 is MDHEN and CDR2 SYDVKM. In DNA form, the CDR3 reads TGTGCCAGCAGTTTGTGGCTGAATAGCAATCAGCCCCAGCATTTT. As protein: CASSLWLNSNQPQHF.

The chain links TRBV20-1 to TRBJ2-1; D is possibly TRBD1 or TRBD2 (6 bases each). Trimming took off 5 bases at V and 7 bases at J, with 18 bases between the two ends. Germline V gene data show CDR1 as DFQATT and CDR2 as SNEGSKA (reference sequence). This CDR3 spans 14 amino acids. The CDR3 loop is CSAFDTRRGNEQFF. The CDR3 coding sequence is TGCAGTGCTTTTGACACGCGGAGGGGGAATGAGCAGTTCTTC.

J is TRBJ2-3 and V is TRBV20-1; no definite D call. The CDR3 is 14 residues long. Deletions cut 5 bases from V and 2 bases from J, with 14 bases between. Looked up from germline, CDR1 is DFQATT and CDR2 is SNEGSKA (reference sequence). The chain's CDR3 is CSAPPNGYTDTQYF. DNA for the CDR3: TGCAGTGCTCCCCCAAACGGCTACACAGATACGCAGTATTTT.

The rearrangement joins TRBV12-3 or TRBV12-4 to TRBJ2-1, with 8 bases aligning to TRBD1. CDR3 size: 15 residues. The junction had 12 bases not matched to a gene; V was cut back by 5 bases and J by 9 bases. CDR3 DNA: TGTGCCAGCAGTCCCGGACAGGGAACATTTGCTGAGCAGTTCTTC. This encodes CASSPGQGTFAEQFF.

This clonotype was picked up many times. V and J are TRBV2 and TRBJ2-3; D might be TRBD1 or TRBD2, each matching 5 bases. The V end was cut by 5 bases, the J end by 3 bases, with 15 bases between. The CDR3 length is 15 residues. Germline V CDR1 and CDR2: SNHLY, FYNNEI. CDR3 in DNA: TGTGCCAGCAGTCCCGGGACCGCGGGTACAGATACGCAGTATTTT. It codes for CASSPGTAGTDTQYF.

To note about this clonotype: One end of the junction is discordant with germline, which a read error may explain. V is TRBV24-1 and J is TRBJ2-5, with D tentatively TRBD2 (6 bases). This CDR3 spans 14 amino acids. The V gene's germline CDR1 is KGHDR and CDR2 SFDVKD. DNA of the CDR3: TGTGCCACCAGTGAGGGGACGGAGGGAGAGGCCCAGTACTTC. Encoded protein: CATSEGTEGEAQYF.

Only a few counts were recorded for this clonotype. The chain joins TRBV11-2 to TRBJ2-4; 12 bases agree with TRBD2. The CDR3 runs to 19 residues. V lost 5 bases and J lost 0; bases outside the gene matches: 11. Germline V CDR1 and CDR2: SGHAT, FQNNGV. In nucleotides, the CDR3 is TGTGCCAGCAGCCCGTTTGGGTCTAGCGGGGGGGTAGCCAAAAACATTCAGTACTTC. This gives the protein CASSPFGSSGGVAKNIQYF.

The V gene is TRBV12-3 or TRBV12-4, the J gene TRBJ2-7; D is unclear. V shed 5 bases and J shed 9 bases, with 14 bases lying between them. The length of the CDR3 is 12 residues. CDR3 nucleotide sequence: TGTGCCAGCAGTCTACCGCCCCGACGGCAGTACTTC. It specifies CASSLPPRRQYF.

The V and J genes are TRBV14 and TRBJ2-1, with 8 nucleotides matching TRBD1. The CDR3 sequence is 14 residues long. V lost 4 bases to trimming and J lost 7 bases; unmatched junction nucleotides: 6. The germline V gene has CDR1 SGHDN and CDR2 FVKESK. The CDR3 here is CASSPGQGWNEQFF. DNA of the CDR3: TGTGCCAGCAGCCCCGGACAGGGTTGGAATGAGCAGTTCTTC.

This clonotype showed up many times. The chain links TRBV6-2 or TRBV6-3 to TRBJ2-3; TRBD2 matches at 7 bases. Losses at the gene ends were 6 bases for V and 5 bases for J; bases not matched to a gene: 14. The V gene's germline CDR1 is MNHEY and CDR2 SVGEGT. The CDR3 runs to 16 residues. Here the CDR3 reads CASSYQGGRDLDTQYF. As DNA, the CDR3 is TGTGCCAGCAGCTATCAAGGTGGGAGGGACCTAGATACGCAGTATTTT.

This rearrangement joins TRBV7-2 to TRBJ1-5; D gene unclear. The germline gives CDR1 SGHTA, CDR2 FQGNSA. With 1 base removed from V and 4 bases from J, the gap between germline ends came to 11 bases. The CDR3 consists of 15 residues. The CDR3 DNA reads as TGTGCCAGCAGCTTAGAGTCAGAAGGGAATCAGCCCCAGCATTTT. Protein product: CASSLESEGNQPQHF.

The V gene is TRBV12-3 or TRBV12-4, the J gene TRBJ2-6; no clear D. The CDR3 runs 16 residues. The V and J ends lost 3 bases and 0 bases respectively, with 9 bases between them. CDR3 region: CASSLQVASGANVLTF. CDR3 DNA sequence: TGTGCCAGCAGTTTGCAGGTAGCCTCTGGGGCCAACGTCCTGACTTTC.

This clonotype occurred many times. The CDR3 here is CASSSLGYEQYF. The CDR3 DNA is TGTGCCAGCAGCTCATTGGGCTACGAGCAGTACTTC. The chain couples TRBV28 to TRBJ2-7; D remains ambiguous. The CDR3 consists of 12 residues. Per germline, CDR1 MDHEN and CDR2 SYDVKM. Trimming removed 6 bases from V and 3 bases from J, with 9 bases in between.

The chain links TRBV19 to TRBJ2-1, with TRBD2 matching over 11 bases. The CDR3 contains 13 residues. CDR1 is LNHDA, CDR2 SQIVND, per germline (reference sequence). V lost 8 bases to trimming and J lost 9 bases; unmatched junction nucleotides: 6. This CDR3 reads CASVSGRDSEQFF. The DNA for the CDR3 is TGTGCCAGTGTTAGCGGGAGGGACAGTGAGCAGTTCTTC.

This clonotype showed up many times. The CDR3 DNA follows: TGTGCCAGCAGCCGTAGGGGCGGACTAGCCGGCGGGGAGCTGTTTTTT. Residues: CASSRRGGLAGGELFF. The gene calls are TRBV7-3 and TRBJ2-2, with 8 nucleotides matching TRBD2. The V gene's germline CDR1 is SGHTA and CDR2 FQGTGA. Trimming took 5 bases from V and 7 from J; bases not matched to a gene: 12. This CDR3 is built from 16 residues.

As regards this clonotype: This may be a read error: a much more frequent sequence differs by one nucleotide. This sequence joins TRBV11-1 and TRBJ2-1, with D uncertain. Trimming took 2 bases from V and 13 from J, leaving 15 bases between them. This CDR3 has 13 amino acids. Per the germline V gene, CDR1 is SGHAT and CDR2 is FQDESV (reference sequence). CDR3: CASSLFPRYFQFF. CDR3 bases: TGTGCCAGCAGCTTATTTCCCAGGTACTTTCAGTTCTTC.